What follows is one TCR beta chain and its context. This PCR relied on a set of 60 Vbeta primers and 13 Jbeta primers. The method was immunoSEQ multiplex PCR; TCRdb's version includes in-frame clones alone and lacks a portion of them. The sample has more than 95,000 clones, 81% seen once. Nominally healthy donors provided the samples, though records likely missed some immune exposures. The sample belongs to a study of cytomegalovirus exposure and HLA in healthy donors. Trimming removed 0 bases from V and 8 bases from J; junction bases left unmatched: 9. CDR1 is ENHRY and CDR2 is SYGVKD in the germline V gene. There are 15 residues in the CDR3.

The J gene is TRBJ1-1, the V gene TRBV10-3, with TRBD1 matching 7 bases. What was sequenced was PBMCs. The TCR originated in a woman aged 25 to 45 in good health and CMV-seronegative. CDR3 sequence reads: CAISESGTGAEEAFF. The CDR3 bases are TGTGCCATCAGTGAGTCGGGCACAGGGGCGGAGGAAGCTTTCTTT.